The entry below gives a single T cell receptor (beta chain) sequence along with its context. This sample is part of a study of beta chain features in type 1 diabetes. V lost 10 bases, J lost 7 bases, and 10 bases stayed unmatched. CDR3 length equals 13 residues. The germline gives CDR1 MNHEY, CDR2 SMNVEV (reference sequence). Isolated RNA was reverse transcribed in full, so expressed TCRB transcripts were sequenced. Clones were read by immunoSEQ multiplex PCR, and TCRdb kept only the in-frame ones, dropping some. The sample has 860,000 or so clones; roughly 15% are singletons. The sample taken for sequencing was naive CD4+ T cells from blood. The TCR was taken from a woman aged 18-29 years in good health. J is TRBJ1-2 and V is TRBV27; TRBD1 agrees at 9 bases. CDR3 region: CATAQQGAAGYTF. The CDR3 region has the DNA TGTGCCACCGCACAACAGGGGGCCGCTGGCTACACCTTC.